A single sample gave rise to the 2 T cell receptor beta chains below, sequenced in a study of vaccination and CD4 T cells after COVID-19. These receptors' targets are unknown. Cultured CD4+ T-cell DNA underwent Oncomine TCR Beta short-read sequencing. TCRdb reprocessed the PCR reads via MiXCR and lists one record per CDR3 protein. Of about 14,000 distinct CDR3 sequences in the sample, approximately 60% were seen once. The treatment was: approximately 10-day PBMC culture with coronavirus spike peptide pools or control peptides (ViraFEST assay). Input material: CD4+ T cells from blood, cultured in vitro. These receptors originate from a human donor who had recovered from COVID-19.

The gene calls are TRBV2 and TRBJ2-1; 8 bases map to TRBD2. This CDR3 has 13 amino acids. Germline loops: CDR1 SNHLY, CDR2 FYNNEI. J was trimmed by 5 bases and V by 8 bases; bases with no gene match: 5. CDR3 in amino acids: CASLAGLDNEQFF. For the CDR3, the DNA is TGTGCCAGCCTAGCGGGCCTCGACAATGAGCAGTTCTTC.

This clonotype was observed once. The chain recombines TRBV2 with TRBJ2-1; 10 bases align to TRBD2. From germline, CDR1 is SNHLY and CDR2 FYNNEI. J gave up 3 bases and V 4 bases, and 12 bases lay outside the gene matches. CDR3 length: 18 amino acids. CDR3 sequence: CASSGPSGRAGGYNEQFF. The CDR3 DNA reads as TGTGCCAGCAGTGGTCCCAGCGGGAGGGCAGGCGGCTACAATGAGCAGTTCTTC. Using reference TRBV2 and TRBJ2-1 for the parts outside the CDR3, the full variable domain is EPEVTQTPSHQVTQMGQEVILRCVPISNHLYFYWYRQILGQKVEFLVSFYNNEISEKSEIFDDQFSVERPDGSNFTLKIRSTKLEDSAMYFCASSGPSGRAGGYNEQFFGPGTRLTVL.